This entry lists 10 T cell receptor beta chains sequenced from one sample in a study of T cells in women clearing cervical HPV infection. The repertoire was sequenced with immunoSEQ multiplex PCR; TCRdb's copy has only in-frame clones and lacks some. This sample's table has about 33,000 clones. What was sequenced was blood buffy coat. These receptor sequences come from a woman between 18 and 69 years old with a cervical HPV16 infection that either progressed to CIN3+ or cleared (not recorded which).

Regarding this clone: Sequencing ends 3 residues short of the CDR3 end; the germline J gene provides the rest. The chain uses TRBV7-9 and TRBJ2-3; D is unclear. V lost 8 bases and J 0 bases, leaving 12 bases between the germline ends. CDR1 is SEHNR and CDR2 is FQNEAQ in the germline V gene (reference sequence). The CDR3 loop spans 14 amino acids. CDR3 bases read: TGTGCCAGCCGAGCCCGACTTAGCACAGATACG. It yields the protein CASRARLSTDT. In full, the CDR3 is CASRARLSTDTQYF.

Comments on this clone: The read gets to within 3 residues of the CDR3 end, and the germline J gene fills in the rest. The chain carries TRBV5-1 and TRBJ2-1; D may be TRBD2 (5 bases). The CDR3 is 16 residues long. V lost 0 bases and J lost 2, with 12 bases in between. Germline V gives CDR1 SGHRS, CDR2 YFSETQ. The sequenced CDR3 bases are TGCGCCAGCAGCTTGGCCCCGACTACCCCCTACAATGAG. Protein: CASSLAPTTPYNE. The full CDR3 protein is CASSLAPTTPYNEQFF.

Note on this clone: The read ends 3 residues before the CDR3 terminus; that terminus is restored from the germline J gene. V is TRBV7-9 and J is TRBJ2-2; 8 bases line up with TRBD1. The CDR3 is made up of 15 amino acids. With V trimmed by 6 bases and J by 5 bases, 8 bases remained unmatched. The germline CDR1 and CDR2 sequences are SEHNR and FQNEAQ (reference sequence). CDR3 protein: CASRPGQAFTGELFF. Partial CDR3 DNA: TGTGCCAGCAGACCGGGACAGGCTTTTACCGGGGAG.

For this clone: The CDR3 end lies 3 residues beyond the end of the read and is filled in from the germline J gene. The chain couples TRBV11-2 to TRBJ1-4; D ambiguous. The V gene's germline CDR1 is SGHAT and CDR2 FQNNGV. This CDR3 comprises 15 residues. The DNA read from the CDR3 is TGTGCCAGCAGCTTAACGCGGCAGCTCGGGTCACCA. Its translation: CASSLTRQLGSP. The entire CDR3 sequence reads CASSLTRQLGSPLFF.

Details on this clone: The read comes to an end 3 residues before the CDR3 does, leaving the germline J gene to fill in the end. The chain joins TRBV2 to TRBJ2-7; maybe TRBD2 (5 bases). V lost 7 bases and J 2 bases, leaving 15 bases between the germline ends. The CDR3 is 14 residues long. Germline CDR1 and CDR2: SNHLY and FYNNEI. CDR3 DNA, as far as it was read: TGTGCCAGCACTGAGGGCCGGTCCCCCTACGAG. It yields the protein CASTEGRSPYE. The CDR3 reads in full as CASTEGRSPYEQYF.

About this clone itself: Read coverage stops 3 residues before the CDR3 terminus; the germline J gene supplies the remainder. This specimen includes other DNA sequences encoding the same CDR3. V is TRBV7-2 and J is TRBJ1-3; tentative D call: TRBD1 (5 bases). The CDR3 covers 15 residues. Between the trimmed V and J ends, which lost 5 bases and 6 bases, there was a span of 17 bases. Germline lookup yields CDR1 SGHTA and CDR2 FQGNSA. CDR3 sequence reads: CASSRRGGEANTIYF. The DNA read from the CDR3 is TGTGCCAGCAGCCGGCGGGGGGGGGAGGCAAACACC. The full variable domain, in which reference TRBV7-2 and TRBJ1-3 provide the parts outside the CDR3, is GAGVSQSPSNKVTEKGKDVELRCDPISGHTALYWYRQSLGQGLEFLIYFQGNSAPDKSGLPSDRFSAERTGGSVSTLTIQRTQQEDSAVYLCASSRRGGEANTIYFGEGSWLTVV.

Comment on this clone: The read is 3 residues too short to cover the CDR3 end, so that end is filled in from the germline J gene. The chain joins TRBV29-1 to TRBJ2-2; 9 bases are shared with TRBD1. With 5 bases clipped from V and 7 bases from J, the junction kept 8 bases outside the gene matches. The CDR3 extends over 14 amino acids. From germline, CDR1 is SQVTM and CDR2 ANQGSEA. This CDR3 reads CSVTTGGTGGELFF. The covered CDR3 bases are TGCAGCGTTACGACAGGGGGTACGGGCGGGGAG.

Points on this clone: The CDR3 end falls 3 residues outside the read, so it is completed with the germline J gene. This rearrangement joins TRBV10-3 to TRBJ2-1; the match to TRBD2 covers 8 bases. This CDR3 has 17 amino acids. Germline CDR1 is ENHRY and CDR2 is SYGVKD. J gave up 2 bases and V 3 bases, and 9 bases lay outside the gene matches. The part of the CDR3 DNA that was read is TGTGCCATCAGTGAAGGGCGTCGCGGGAGGACCTACAATGAG. This gives the protein CAISEGRRGRTYNE. The entire CDR3 protein is CAISEGRRGRTYNEQFF.

Worth noting for this clone: Sequencing ends 3 residues short of the CDR3 end; the germline J gene provides the rest. The chain is built from TRBV20-1 and TRBJ2-3; 7 bases align to TRBD2. The V and J ends lost 3 bases and 1 base, in that order; junction bases with no gene match: 7. Germline V gene sequence: CDR1 DFQATT, CDR2 SNEGSKA (reference sequence). The length of the CDR3 is 15 residues. CDR3 in amino acids: CSASEAGERTDTQYF. CDR3 DNA (partial): TGCAGTGCTAGCGAGGCGGGGGAGCGCACAGATACG.

Regarding this clone: The read terminates 3 residues ahead of where the CDR3 ends, so the germline J gene completes it. The J gene is TRBJ2-4, the V gene TRBV5-1, with TRBD2 as a possible D gene (6 bases). Deletions cut 2 bases from V and 6 bases from J, with 21 bases between. CDR3 size: 17 residues. CDR1 SGHRS and CDR2 YFSETQ come from the germline V gene. Here the CDR3 reads CASSFGDRPMGGNIQYF. The covered CDR3 bases are TGCGCCAGCAGCTTCGGGGACCGACCGATGGGGGGAAACATT.